A selection of T cell receptor beta chains follows, all from one sample in a study of breast tumors, draining lymph nodes, adjacent tissues. One entry per CDR3 protein results from TCRdb running MiXCR on the multiplex PCR reads. The sample lists about 22,000 distinct CDR3 sequences; 50% to 75% were seen once. Input material: tumor-adjacent breast tissue. These receptors all come from a female donor with breast cancer. Some clones in this sample may be carry-over from other donors' samples. The CDR3 runs from the conserved cysteine through the conserved F or W. D genes are given only for firm matches. Not every row has a clone size; where given, it reads once, few, many or a size class.

once | TRBJ2-4 | TRBD1 | TRBV19 | CASSIQGARGNIQYF | TGTGCCAGTAGTATCCAGGGGGCGCGTGGAAACATTCAGTACTTC
. | TRBJ2-5 | TRBD2 | TRBV2 | CASSEALAGDNQETQYF | TGTGCCAGCAGTGAAGCCTTAGCGGGGGACAACCAAGAGACCCAGTACTTC
once | TRBJ1-2 | TRBD1 | TRBV7-2 | CASSHRQGARGYTF | TGTGCCAGCAGCCACCGACAGGGGGCGCGTGGCTACACCTTC
many | TRBJ1-1 | . | TRBV4-1 | CASSRPGASTEAFF | TGCGCCAGCAGCCGGCCGGGGGCGAGCACTGAAGCTTTCTTT
. | TRBJ2-7 | . | TRBV5-4 | CASSLVGGRNEQYF | TGTGCCAGCAGCTTGGTTGGGGGGAGGAACGAGCAGTACTTC
. | TRBJ2-3 | . | TRBV19 | CASSISRGGRDTQYF | TGTGCCAGTAGTATATCCAGGGGCGGGCGAGATACGCAGTATTTT
many | TRBJ1-4 | TRBD1 | TRBV2 | CASSEMDRGSDEKLFF | TGTGCCAGCAGTGAGATGGACAGGGGATCGGATGAAAAACTGTTTTTT
. | TRBJ1-2 | TRBD1 | TRBV2 | CASSGQGGIYGYTF | TGTGCCAGCAGTGGACAGGGAGGGATCTATGGCTACACCTTC
medium-sized | TRBJ2-7 | . | TRBV4-1 | CASTQGLGYEQYF | TGCGCCAGCACTCAGGGGTTGGGCTACGAGCAGTACTTC
. | TRBJ2-7 | . | TRBV15 | CATSSEDHYEQYF | TGTGCCACCAGCAGCGAGGACCACTACGAGCAGTACTTC
few | TRBJ1-2 | TRBD1 | TRBV6-5 | CASSYLGQNYGYTF | TGTGCCAGCAGTTACTTGGGACAGAACTATGGCTACACCTTC
. | TRBJ1-3 | . | TRBV20-1 | CSARGQNSGNTIYF | TGCAGTGCTAGGGGCCAGAACTCTGGAAACACCATATATTTT
. | TRBJ2-5 | . | TRBV7-6 | CASRLEETQYF | TGTGCCAGCAGACTAGAAGAGACCCAGTACTTC
. | TRBJ1-2 | . | TRBV12-3/TRBV12-4 | CASSLVVGHGYTF | TGTGCCAGCAGTTTAGTGGTAGGGCATGGCTACACCTTC
. | TRBJ1-6 | TRBD1 | TRBV5-1 | CASSLRDRDSPLHF | TGCGCCAGCAGCTTGCGAGACAGGGATTCACCCCTCCACTTT
many | TRBJ2-1 | TRBD2 | TRBV30 | CAWGGVQSEQFF | TGTGCCTGGGGGGGGGTACAGAGCGAGCAGTTCTTC
many | TRBJ2-5 | . | TRBV6-5 | CASSRLLGETQYF | TGTGCCAGCAGTCGCCTCTTGGGGGAGACCCAGTACTTC
. | TRBJ2-7 | . | TRBV6-5 | CASSPSGGRYEQYF | TGTGCCAGCAGTCCCTCGGGGGGCAGATACGAGCAGTACTTC
. | TRBJ1-3 | . | TRBV12-3/TRBV12-4 | CASRLTGWTGNTIYF | TGTGCCAGCAGGTTAACAGGGTGGACTGGAAACACCATATATTTT
once | TRBJ1-6 | . | TRBV9 | CASSVSGSYNSPPHF | TGTGCCAGCAGCGTATCAGGCTCCTATAATTCACCCCCCCACTTT
once | TRBJ1-6 | TRBD1 | TRBV7-9 | CASSSDRLGSPLHF | TGTGCCAGCAGCTCGGACAGGCTTGGTTCACCCCTCCACTTT
. | TRBJ1-2 | TRBD1 | TRBV5-1 | CASSVFGQGPNYGYTF | TGCGCCAGCAGCGTCTTCGGACAGGGGCCGAACTATGGCTACACCTTC
. | TRBJ1-4 | TRBD1 | TRBV11-2 | CASSLVGQERGEKLFF | TGTGCCAGCAGCTTAGTGGGACAGGAGAGAGGGGAAAAACTGTTTTTT
. | TRBJ1-2 | TRBD1 | TRBV7-3 | CASSFDRGHGYTF | TGTGCCAGCAGCTTTGACAGGGGGCATGGCTACACCTTC
. | TRBJ1-2 | . | TRBV4-3 | CASSQDTGSYGYTF | TGCGCCAGCAGCCAAGATACAGGTTCCTATGGCTACACCTTC
. | TRBJ2-1 | . | TRBV7-2 | CASSFGSKFDEQFF | TGTGCCAGCAGCTTCGGTAGCAAATTCGATGAGCAGTTCTTC
few | TRBJ1-1 | . | TRBV19 | CASRPRARGTEAFF | TGTGCCAGTCGACCGAGAGCTAGAGGCACTGAAGCTTTCTTT
. | TRBJ1-5 | TRBD1 | TRBV20-1 | CSARDSGQVHQPQHF | TGCAGTGCTAGAGACTCGGGACAGGTTCATCAGCCCCAGCATTTT
. | TRBJ2-1 | . | TRBV19 | CASSWGSRYGNEQFF | TGTGCCAGTAGTTGGGGTAGCAGATATGGCAATGAGCAGTTCTTC
. | TRBJ2-3 | . | TRBV20-1 | CSAGNTDTQYF | TGCAGTGCTGGGAACACAGATACGCAGTATTTT
medium-sized | TRBJ2-7 | TRBD1 | TRBV6-4 | CASSDSRDRGFSSSYEQYF | TGTGCCAGCAGTGACTCCCGGGACAGGGGGTTCTCGAGCTCCTACGAGCAGTACTTC
. | TRBJ1-6 | . | TRBV7-8 | CASSLSGVGSPLHF | TGTGCCAGCAGCTTAAGCGGGGTAGGATCACCCCTCCACTTT
. | TRBJ2-4 | . | TRBV7-2 | CASSRDPGAKNIRHF | TGTGCCAGCAGCCGGGACCCCGGAGCCAAAAACATTCGGCACTTC
. | TRBJ2-5 | . | TRBV9 | CASSPQGLETRETQYF | TGTGCCAGCAGCCCCCAGGGGTTGGAGACTAGGGAGACCCAGTACTTC
. | TRBJ2-3 | TRBD2 | TRBV4-3 | CASSQAPGLAGVDPTDTQYF | TGCGCCAGCAGCCAAGCCCCGGGACTAGCGGGAGTGGACCCCACAGATACGCAGTATTTT
. | TRBJ2-7 | . | TRBV9 | CASSPRRVTHEQYF | TGTGCCAGCAGCCCCCGCAGGGTGACGCACGAGCAGTACTTC
once | TRBJ1-5 | . | TRBV20-1 | CSARTVPTQPQHF | TGCAGTGCGAGGACGGTGCCCACTCAGCCCCAGCATTTT
medium-sized | TRBJ1-5 | . | TRBV4-1 | CASSQEATGRKQPQHF | TGCGCCAGCAGCCAAGAGGCAACAGGGAGAAAACAGCCCCAGCATTTT
. | TRBJ1-4 | TRBD1 | TRBV6-5 | CASSHSTGGGKLFF | TGTGCCAGCAGTCACTCGACAGGGGGGGGAAAACTGTTTTTT
once | TRBJ2-7 | . | TRBV14 | CASSQAAGQGSYEQYF | TGTGCCAGCAGCCAAGCTGCGGGACAAGGATCCTACGAGCAGTACTTC
once | TRBJ1-6 | . | TRBV25-1 | CASRQGVNNSPLHF | TGTGCCAGCAGACAGGGTGTTAATAATTCACCCCTCCACTTT
. | TRBJ2-1 | . | TRBV2 | CASSGLRVGNEQFF | TGTGCCAGCAGTGGGTTGAGGGTTGGCAATGAGCAGTTCTTC
. | TRBJ2-7 | . | TRBV20-1 | CSARAGYEQYF | TGCAGTGCTAGAGCTGGCTACGAGCAGTACTTC
. | TRBJ2-1 | . | TRBV29-1 | CSVVDWLGEDEQFF | TGCAGCGTTGTTGACTGGTTAGGGGAGGATGAGCAGTTCTTC
. | TRBJ2-1 | . | TRBV29-1 | CSVASISSYNEQFF | TGCAGCGTTGCTAGCATAAGCTCCTACAATGAGCAGTTCTTC
. | TRBJ1-6 | . | TRBV25-1 | CASSWGGDNSPLHF | TGTGCCAGCAGTTGGGGAGGGGATAATTCACCCCTCCACTTT
many | TRBJ2-7 | TRBD2 | TRBV3-1 | CASSQTSGGPRYF | TGTGCCAGCAGCCAAACTAGCGGGGGCCCTCGGTACTTC
. | TRBJ1-6 | . | TRBV11-2 | CASGIFGGASPLHF | TGTGCCAGCGGCATCTTCGGAGGAGCTTCACCCCTCCACTTT
medium-sized | TRBJ1-6 | . | TRBV6-5 | CASRQGDSPLHF | TGTGCCAGCAGGCAGGGTGATTCACCCCTCCACTTT
. | TRBJ2-3 | TRBD2 | TRBV7-9 | CASSPRTSGTDTQYF | TGTGCCAGCAGCCCCCGGACTAGCGGCACAGATACGCAGTATTTT
. | TRBJ2-7 | TRBD1 | TRBV12-3/TRBV12-4 | CASSLSGTGSDERYF | TGTGCCAGCAGTCTCTCCGGGACAGGGAGCGACGAGCGGTACTTC
medium-sized | TRBJ2-1 | . | TRBV20-1 | CSARPLGSSSYNEQFF | TGCAGTGCTAGGCCCCTGGGGAGCAGCTCCTACAATGAGCAGTTCTTC
. | TRBJ1-3 | . | TRBV9 | CASSVDAGVGFSGNTIYF | TGTGCCAGCAGCGTAGATGCAGGGGTCGGCTTCTCTGGAAACACCATATATTTT
. | TRBJ1-6 | TRBD1 | TRBV7-9 | CASSSRQGVNSPLHF | TGTGCCAGCAGCTCAAGACAGGGAGTAAATTCACCCCTCCACTTT
medium-sized | TRBJ1-2 | . | TRBV4-1 | CASSQDGSNDGYTF | TGCGCCAGCAGCCAAGATGGCAGTAACGATGGCTACACCTTC
. | TRBJ2-5 | . | TRBV6-2/TRBV6-3 | CASGPWGQETQYF | TGTGCCAGTGGGCCGTGGGGCCAAGAGACCCAGTACTTC
. | TRBJ1-2 | TRBD1 | TRBV29-1 | CSVELRTGGYGYTF | TGCAGCGTTGAACTCAGGACAGGCGGCTATGGCTACACCTTC
few | TRBJ1-2 | TRBD1 | TRBV20-1 | CSARDREDANYGYTF | TGCAGTGCAAGGGACAGGGAGGACGCTAACTATGGCTACACCTTC
. | TRBJ1-4 | . | TRBV20-1 | CSAQRGATNAKLFF | TGCAGTGCTCAGAGGGGTGCAACTAATGCAAAACTGTTTTTT
. | TRBJ2-1 | TRBD1 | TRBV3-1 | CASSLRGTGRNNGQFF | TGTGCCAGCAGCCTCCGTGGGACAGGGAGGAACAATGGGCAGTTCTTC